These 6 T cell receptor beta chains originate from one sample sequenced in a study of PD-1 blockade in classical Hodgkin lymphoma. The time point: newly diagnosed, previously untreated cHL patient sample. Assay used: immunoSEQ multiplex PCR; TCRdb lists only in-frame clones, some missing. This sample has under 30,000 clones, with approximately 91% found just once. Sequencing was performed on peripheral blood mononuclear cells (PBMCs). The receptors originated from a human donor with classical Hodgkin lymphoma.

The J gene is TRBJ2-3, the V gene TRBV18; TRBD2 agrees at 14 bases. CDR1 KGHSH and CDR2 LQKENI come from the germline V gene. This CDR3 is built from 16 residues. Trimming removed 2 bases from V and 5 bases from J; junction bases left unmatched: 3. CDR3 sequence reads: CASSPGTSGSGDTQYF. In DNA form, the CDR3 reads TGTGCCAGCTCACCAGGGACTAGCGGGAGTGGAGATACGCAGTATTTT. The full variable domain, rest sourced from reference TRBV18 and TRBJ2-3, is NAGVMQNPRHLVRRRGQEARLRCSPMKGHSHVYWYRQLPEEGLKFMVYLQKENIIDESGMPKERFSAEFPKEGPSILRIQQVVRGDSAAYFCASSPGTSGSGDTQYFGPGTRLTVL.

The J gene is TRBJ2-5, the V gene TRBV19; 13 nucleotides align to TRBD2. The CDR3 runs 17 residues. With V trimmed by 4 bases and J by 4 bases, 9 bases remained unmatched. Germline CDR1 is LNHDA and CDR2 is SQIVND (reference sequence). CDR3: CASSNGLAGAIAETQYF. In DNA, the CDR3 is TGTGCCAGTAGTAACGGACTAGCGGGAGCTATTGCAGAGACCCAGTACTTC.

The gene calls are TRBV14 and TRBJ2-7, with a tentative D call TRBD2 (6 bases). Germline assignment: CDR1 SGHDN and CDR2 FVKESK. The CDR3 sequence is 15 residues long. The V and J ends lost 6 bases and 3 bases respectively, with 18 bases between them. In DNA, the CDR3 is TGTGCCAGCAGTCAGAAGCGGAGTAGCGGCTACGAGCAGTACTTC. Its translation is CASSQKRSSGYEQYF.

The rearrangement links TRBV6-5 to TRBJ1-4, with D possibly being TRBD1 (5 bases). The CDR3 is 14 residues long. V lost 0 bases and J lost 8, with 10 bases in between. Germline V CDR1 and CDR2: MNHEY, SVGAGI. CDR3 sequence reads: CASSYSQGGEKLFF. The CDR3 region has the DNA TGTGCCAGCAGTTACTCCCAGGGTGGGGAAAAACTGTTTTTT.

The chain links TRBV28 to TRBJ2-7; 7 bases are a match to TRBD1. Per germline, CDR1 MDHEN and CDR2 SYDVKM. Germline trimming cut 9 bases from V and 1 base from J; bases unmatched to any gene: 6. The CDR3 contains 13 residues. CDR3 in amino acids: CASGTVLSYEQYF. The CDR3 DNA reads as TGTGCCAGTGGGACAGTTCTTTCCTACGAGCAGTACTTC.

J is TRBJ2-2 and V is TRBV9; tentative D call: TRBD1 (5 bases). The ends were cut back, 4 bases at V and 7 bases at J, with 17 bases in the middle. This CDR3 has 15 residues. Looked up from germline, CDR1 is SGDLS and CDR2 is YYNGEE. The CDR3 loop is CASSPRPQGVGELFF. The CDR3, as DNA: TGTGCCAGCAGCCCACGTCCGCAAGGGGTCGGGGAGCTGTTTTTT.